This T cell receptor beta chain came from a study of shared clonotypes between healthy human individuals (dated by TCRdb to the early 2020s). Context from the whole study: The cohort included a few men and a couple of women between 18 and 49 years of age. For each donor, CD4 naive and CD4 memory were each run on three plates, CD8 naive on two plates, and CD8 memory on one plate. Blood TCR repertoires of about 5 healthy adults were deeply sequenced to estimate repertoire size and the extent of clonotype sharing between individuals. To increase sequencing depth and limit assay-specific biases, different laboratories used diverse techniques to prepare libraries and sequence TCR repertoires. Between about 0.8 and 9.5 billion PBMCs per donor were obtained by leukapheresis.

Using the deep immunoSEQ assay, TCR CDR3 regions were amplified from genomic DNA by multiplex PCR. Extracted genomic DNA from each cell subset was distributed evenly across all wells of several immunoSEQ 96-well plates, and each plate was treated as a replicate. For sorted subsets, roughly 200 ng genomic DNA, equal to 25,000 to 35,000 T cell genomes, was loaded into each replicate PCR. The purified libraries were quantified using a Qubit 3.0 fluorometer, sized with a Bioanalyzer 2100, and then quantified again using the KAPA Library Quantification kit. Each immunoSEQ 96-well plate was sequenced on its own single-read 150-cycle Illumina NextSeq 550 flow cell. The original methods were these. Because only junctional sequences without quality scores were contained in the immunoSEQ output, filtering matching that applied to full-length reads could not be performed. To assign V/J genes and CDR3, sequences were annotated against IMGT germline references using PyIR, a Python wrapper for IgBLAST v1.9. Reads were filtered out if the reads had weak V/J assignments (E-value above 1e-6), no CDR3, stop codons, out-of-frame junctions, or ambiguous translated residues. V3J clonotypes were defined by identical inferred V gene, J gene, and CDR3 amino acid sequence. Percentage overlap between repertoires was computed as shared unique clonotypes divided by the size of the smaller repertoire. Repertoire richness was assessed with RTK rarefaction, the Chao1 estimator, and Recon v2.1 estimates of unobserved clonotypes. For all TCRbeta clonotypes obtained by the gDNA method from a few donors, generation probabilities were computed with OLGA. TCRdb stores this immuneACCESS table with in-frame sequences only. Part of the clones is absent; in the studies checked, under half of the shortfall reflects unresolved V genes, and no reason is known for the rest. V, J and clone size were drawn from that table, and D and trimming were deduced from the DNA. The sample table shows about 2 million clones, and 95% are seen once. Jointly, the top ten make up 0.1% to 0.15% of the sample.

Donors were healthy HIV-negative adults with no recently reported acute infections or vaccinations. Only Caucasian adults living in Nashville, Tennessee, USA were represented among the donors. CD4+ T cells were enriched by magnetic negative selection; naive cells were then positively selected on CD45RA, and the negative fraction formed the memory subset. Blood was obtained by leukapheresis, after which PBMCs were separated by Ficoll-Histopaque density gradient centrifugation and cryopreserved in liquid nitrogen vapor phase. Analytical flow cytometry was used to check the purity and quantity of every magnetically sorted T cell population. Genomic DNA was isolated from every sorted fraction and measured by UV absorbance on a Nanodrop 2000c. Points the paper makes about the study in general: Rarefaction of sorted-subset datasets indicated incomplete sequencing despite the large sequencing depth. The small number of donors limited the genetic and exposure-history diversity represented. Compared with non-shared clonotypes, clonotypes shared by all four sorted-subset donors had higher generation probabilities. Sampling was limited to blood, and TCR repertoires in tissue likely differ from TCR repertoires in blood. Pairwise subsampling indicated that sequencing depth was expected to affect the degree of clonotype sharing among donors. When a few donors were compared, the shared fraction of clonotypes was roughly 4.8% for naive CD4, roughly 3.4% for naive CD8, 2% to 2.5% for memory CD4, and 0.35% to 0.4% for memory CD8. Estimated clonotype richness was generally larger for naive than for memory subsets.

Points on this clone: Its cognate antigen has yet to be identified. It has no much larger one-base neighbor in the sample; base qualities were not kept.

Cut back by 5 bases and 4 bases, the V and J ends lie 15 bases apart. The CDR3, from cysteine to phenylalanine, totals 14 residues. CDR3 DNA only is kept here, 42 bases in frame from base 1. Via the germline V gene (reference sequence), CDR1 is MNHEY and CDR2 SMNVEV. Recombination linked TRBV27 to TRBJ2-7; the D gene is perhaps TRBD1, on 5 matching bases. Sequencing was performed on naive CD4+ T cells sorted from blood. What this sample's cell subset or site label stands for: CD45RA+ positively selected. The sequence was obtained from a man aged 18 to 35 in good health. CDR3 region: CASSLKSQGYEQYF. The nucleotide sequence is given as TGTGCCAGCAGTCTGAAAAGCCAGGGTTACGAGCAGTACTTC.